This T cell receptor (beta chain) was profiled in a study of T cell responses to AZD1222 COVID-19 vaccine. Whole-study results and caveats: Among the donors, most were white British and more were female, and clonal diversity was possibly underestimated. The study reported that nearly half of spike-specific TCRs target unmutated variant regions. Only 6 or 7 AZD1222 recipients tested seropositive at baseline. Among vaccine-associated CD4 TCRs, coverage spanned spike, with dominance at 160-218 and 743-854.

This clone was observed once. Its target is unknown. CDR1 is SEHNR and CDR2 is FQNEAQ in the germline V gene (reference sequence). This CDR3 is built from 14 residues. V shed 2 bases and J shed 2 bases, with 7 bases lying between them. Assay used: immunoSEQ multiplex PCR; TCRdb lists only in-frame clones, some missing. The sample yields around 120,000 clones, around 90% seen once. The input for sequencing was peripheral blood, taken on day 0 of AZD1222 vaccination. The rearrangement uses TRBV7-9 and TRBJ1-3; D is perhaps TRBD1 (5 bases). This TCR was recovered from an adult in good health. CDR3 amino acids: CASSLRGTGNTIYF. CDR3 DNA sequence: TGTGCCAGCAGCTTACGGGGGACTGGAAACACCATATATTTT.